The rows below give T cell receptor beta chains drawn from one sample of a study of T cells after posttransplantation cyclophosphamide. The repertoire was sequenced with immunoSEQ multiplex PCR; TCRdb's copy has only in-frame clones and lacks some. Of about 43,000 clones in the sample, 90% were seen once. The sample was PBMCs, taken about 64 days after allogeneic stem cell transplant with posttransplant cyclophosphamide. The receptors stem from a male patient aged 60 to 75 who received an allogeneic stem cell transplant from a related donor and was CMV-positive. Some T cells may possibly be graft donor cells. The CDR3 runs from the conserved cysteine through the conserved F or W. A D gene is named only where the DNA matches it firmly. Clone size is stated in some rows and not others, as once, few, many or a class when expanded.

clone_size	d_call	j_call	v_call	cdr3_nt	cdr3_aa
few	NA	TRBJ1-2	TRBV5-8	TGTGCCAGCAGAGAATACGGGGGGGGCGGGGAGTCAGGTGGCTACACCTTC	CASREYGGGGESGGYTF
NA	NA	TRBJ1-6	TRBV30	TGTGCCTGGAGTGTATTCGCTGCGGCTGGGGGCCGGAATTCACCCCTCCACTTT	CAWSVFAAAGGRNSPLHF
NA	NA	TRBJ1-4	TRBV14	TGTGCCAGCAGCCAAGAAGGGAGAAAGGGGGAGAGAGGGAGTGAAAAACTGTTTTTT	CASSQEGRKGERGSEKLFF
NA	NA	TRBJ1-5	TRBV6-5	TGTGCCAGCAGCTCCTGGGCCGCGCAGCCCCAGCATTTT	CASSSWAAQPQHF
NA	TRBD1	TRBJ2-4	TRBV5-8	TGTGCCAGCAGCCCCGAAACAGGGGGCGGTGGGGCCATTCAGTACTTC	CASSPETGGGGAIQYF
once	NA	TRBJ1-5	TRBV6-1	TGTGCCAGCAACCTGGACAGTTTTGGCAATCAGCCCCAGCATTTT	CASNLDSFGNQPQHF
NA	TRBD2	TRBJ2-2	TRBV27	TGTGCCAGCAGTTTATCAGGCGGGGGGGCTGGCGGGGAGCTGTTTTTT	CASSLSGGGAGGELFF
NA	TRBD2	TRBJ2-2	TRBV11-2	TGTGCCAGCAGCTATGTAGCGGGGGGCACCGGGGAGCTGTTTTTT	CASSYVAGGTGELFF
NA	NA	TRBJ2-1	TRBV20-1	TGCAGTCTACAGCCTTACAATGAGCAGTTCTTC	CSLQPYNEQFF
NA	TRBD1	TRBJ1-1	TRBV28	TGTGCCAGCAGTACCGAACAGGGGGGAACTGAAGCTTTCTTT	CASSTEQGGTEAFF
NA	TRBD1	TRBJ2-7	TRBV27	TGTGCCAGCAGCAGAGACAGGGGAAGTTACGAGCAGTACTTC	CASSRDRGSYEQYF
once	TRBD1	TRBJ1-2	TRBV7-2	TGTGCCAGCAGCTGGAGGGGGCAGGGAGAGCGTGGCTACACCTTC	CASSWRGQGERGYTF
NA	TRBD1	TRBJ2-1	TRBV6-5	TGTGCCAGCAGGCGACAAAATGACAGGGGGTTAGGGTTCTTC	CASRRQNDRGLGFF
NA	NA	TRBJ1-2	TRBV19	TGTGCCAGTAGTATATCGACAGCCCAATCAAGTAAAAATGGCTACACCTTC	CASSISTAQSSKNGYTF
NA	NA	TRBJ2-5	TRBV7-2	TGTGCCAGCAGCTTATCCTCTGACAGCCAAGAGACCCAGTACTTC	CASSLSSDSQETQYF
NA	NA	TRBJ1-4	TRBV4-1	TGCGCCAGCAGCCAAGAGTACAGTGAGGGCGATGAAAAACTGTTTTTT	CASSQEYSEGDEKLFF
NA	NA	TRBJ2-3	TRBV7-9	TGTGCCAGCAGCTCCCTAGGGGTCTACACAGATACGCAGTATTTT	CASSSLGVYTDTQYF
NA	NA	TRBJ1-2	TRBV2	TGTGCCAGCAGTGATCCTGAGTCAGAGACTTATGGCTACACCTTC	CASSDPESETYGYTF
NA	NA	TRBJ1-2	TRBV7-9	TGTGCCAGCAGCTCGGCGGGAGGACCAGGGGACCATAACTATGGCTACACCTTC	CASSSAGGPGDHNYGYTF
NA	NA	TRBJ2-3	TRBV6-5	TGTGCCAGCAGTCCGGGAATAGCTCCAGATACGCAGTATTTT	CASSPGIAPDTQYF
NA	NA	TRBJ2-2	TRBV6-5	TGTGCCAGCAGTTTTGGGCAGGGGCCACCCGGGGAGCTGTTTTTT	CASSFGQGPPGELFF
NA	NA	TRBJ2-1	TRBV7-9	TGTGCCAGCAGCTTAGAAGTGGGGTATGGCCAAAGGGGCAATGAGCAGTTCTTC	CASSLEVGYGQRGNEQFF
NA	NA	TRBJ1-5	TRBV6-5	TGTGCCAGCAGTCTGTCCCGGGAGAGAGGTCAGCCCCAGCATTTT	CASSLSRERGQPQHF
NA	NA	TRBJ1-5	TRBV7-2	TGTGCCAGCAGCTTAGGGCATTTGAGCAATCAGCCCCAGCATTTT	CASSLGHLSNQPQHF
few	NA	TRBJ1-2	TRBV9	TGTGCCAGCAGCTCCAGGGGTGGCTACACCTTC	CASSSRGGYTF
NA	TRBD1	TRBJ2-7	TRBV6-1	TGTGCCAGCAGGATCCGGGACAGCACCTACGAGCAGTACTTC	CASRIRDSTYEQYF
NA	TRBD1	TRBJ1-5	TRBV5-5	TGTGCCAGCAGCTCGACAGGGAATAGCAATCAGCCCCAGCATTTT	CASSSTGNSNQPQHF
NA	TRBD1	TRBJ1-2	TRBV30	TGTGCCTGGGACCGCCGCGGACAGGGCCATGGCTACACCTTC	CAWDRRGQGHGYTF
NA	NA	TRBJ2-5	TRBV10-1	TGCGCCAGCAGCGCAGGGTCAGAGACCCAGTACTTC	CASSAGSETQYF
NA	TRBD1	TRBJ1-5	TRBV30	TGTGCCTGGAATACAGGACAGGGTGGCAATCAGCCCCAGCATTTT	CAWNTGQGGNQPQHF
NA	NA	TRBJ1-2	TRBV6-5	TGTGCCAGCTACAAATGGGACTCCCTCCTAAATGGCTACACCTTC	CASYKWDSLLNGYTF
NA	NA	TRBJ1-1	TRBV19	TGTGCCAGTAGCTTGGCAGGGGAGAACACTGAAGCTTTCTTT	CASSLAGENTEAFF
NA	TRBD1	TRBJ2-5	TRBV7-9	TGTGCCAGCAGCTTAGACAGGGGGGAGACCCAGTACTTC	CASSLDRGETQYF
once	NA	TRBJ1-2	TRBV6-5	TGTGCCAGCAGCCGCGGGGGGGACTATGGCTACACCTTC	CASSRGGDYGYTF
NA	NA	TRBJ1-6	TRBV6-5	TGTGCCAGCAAAGAGACCGGAGATAATTCACCCCTCCACTTT	CASKETGDNSPLHF
NA	NA	TRBJ1-4	TRBV10-3	TGTGCCATCAGTGAGACAGGGTCTAATGAAAAACTGTTTTTT	CAISETGSNEKLFF
NA	TRBD1	TRBJ1-1	TRBV19	TGTGCCAGTAGTATCGATGGGAGACAGGGTACTGAAGCTTTCTTT	CASSIDGRQGTEAFF